This T cell receptor beta chain was captured in a study of T cells after yellow fever vaccination (dated by TCRdb to between 2017 and 2020). Broadly, across the study: Libraries from fractions with low cell numbers were prepared with the SMART-Seq v4 Ultra Low Input RNA kit. Bulk TCR alpha and beta repertoires were sequenced longitudinally to track T-cell clones before and after primary and booster YFV17D yellow fever vaccination. Two healthy male donors, one aged 18 to 30 and one aged 30 to 40 years, were included in the cohort. Blood was collected at multiple timepoints before and after primary and secondary immunization, and bulk PBMC replicates and cell subsets were isolated. Summary of the overall study and its limitations: Only two donors were included in the study, so the extent to which the findings can be generalized is limited. FACS-sorted repertoires could contain abundant contaminating clonotypes from the bulk population, so computational filtering was required. The secondary T-cell response was weaker than the primary response but faster, peaking on day 5 instead of day 15. A small share of clonotypes was detected in both CD4 and CD8 compartments, with the overlap likely arising from convergent recombination. Most clones expanded after primary vaccination (approximately 97% of CD4 and 80% to 90% of CD8) were re-detected after the booster, suggesting that broad memory maintenance occurred.

Reading the label with the study, this specimen's treatment or condition is: live attenuated yellow fever vaccine strain. At each blood-draw timepoint, two biological replicates of bulk PBMCs were obtained. PBMCs were isolated from peripheral blood using a standard Ficoll-Paque protocol. RNA was extracted with TriZol from bulk PBMCs, CD4 and CD8 fractions, and dextramer-positive and dextramer-negative fractions. This clonotype was recorded a few times. Its target antigen remains unknown. The sample holds no much larger clone one base away, and base qualities are not on file. TCR cDNA was synthesized by 5'RACE template switching, through which a universal primer site and unique molecular identifiers were introduced. Priming for cDNA synthesis came from both the TCR alpha and TCR beta constant segments. Two PCR steps were used to amplify libraries, with sample barcodes and sequencing adapters being added in the second step. Libraries were sequenced on Illumina HiSeq 2500 (2x100 bp) or NovaSeq (2x150 bp). Turning to the authors' computational methods: MIGEC handled demultiplexing of reads and collapsing into UMI consensus sequences, while MiXCR performed V(D)J alignment. Vaccine-responding clonotypes were defined with edgeR using replicate PBMC samples, requiring FDR below 0.01 and a log2 fold change above 5 up to day 15. Bulk clonotypes were assigned CD4 or CD8 identity according to which sequenced CD4 or CD8 repertoire held them at higher abundance. Through fastp at Q25 and MiXCR, TCRdb rebuilt clones from the public reads, retaining in-frame beta chains. Duplicate CDR3 protein sequences are folded into a single record with the most common DNA and genes. In this record, the V and J calls reflect TCRdb's handling and not the investigators' own analysis. The sample table lists more than 250,000 distinct CDR3 sequences, about 6.6% of them with a count of one. Roughly a sixth of the sample goes to the ten largest clones.

The source of this sequence is a man younger than 35 who received the YFV17D yellow fever vaccine. Sequenced here: PBMCs, sampled about 41 days after the first yellow fever vaccination.

In nucleotide form, the sequence is TGTGCCAGCAGCTTAGAGTCGGGGCGGAATGAGCAGTTCTTC. Translated, it reads CASSLESGRNEQFF. Here the chain combines TRBV11-3 and TRBJ2-1; the D gene could be TRBD1 or TRBD2, each one agreeing over 5 bases. CDR1 is given as SGHNT and CDR2 as YENEEA, both from the germline V gene. V is clipped by 0 bases and J by 7 bases, and the sequence between their germline boundaries is 10 bases long. Taken from cysteine to phenylalanine, the CDR3 has 14 residues. Just CDR3 DNA is preserved here, 42 bases in frame from base 1. Here the CDR3 is joined to the reference TRBV11-3 and TRBJ2-1 genes, and the full variable domain is: EAGVVQSPRYKIIEKKQPVAFWCNPISGHNTLYWYLQNLGQGPELLIRYENEEAVDDSQLPKDRFSAERLKGVDSTLKIQPAELGDSAVYLCASSLESGRNEQFFGPGTRLTVL.